Shown below are 29 T cell receptor beta chains from a single sample sequenced in a study of metastatic and nonmetastatic thyroid tumors. Ahead of thyroid surgery, no patient had received treatment of any kind. TCRdb reanalyzed the PCR reads with MiXCR. Seen here are some 84,000 clones, about 9.1% observed once, and the top ten hold around 8.5%. Sequencing input: blood. Receptors originate from a female donor with papillary thyroid cancer or a benign thyroid nodule (not recorded which). Some clones in this sample may be carry-over from other donors' samples.

This clone was picked up many times. CDR3 region: CASSFEEGGRYNSPLHF. For the CDR3, the DNA is TGTGCCAGCAGCTTTGAGGAGGGAGGCCGGTATAATTCACCCCTCCACTTT. This chain uses TRBV7-7 with TRBJ1-6; unclear D gene. CDR1 is SSHAT, CDR2 FNYEAQ, per germline (reference sequence). Trimming removed 3 bases at V and 4 bases at J, with 16 bases between. The CDR3 length is 17 residues.

There are many counts of this clone. The rearrangement joins TRBV2 to TRBJ1-4; D might be TRBD1 (5 bases). Trimming pared 6 bases from V and 7 bases from J, leaving 18 bases between. The CDR3 runs to 15 residues. The germline V gene encodes CDR1 SNHLY and CDR2 FYNNEI. The CDR3 coding sequence is TGTGCCAGCAGCCTTAAGAGCAGGGAAGGTGAAAAACTGTTTTTT. It codes for CASSLKSREGEKLFF.

This clone was detected only a few times. The chain carries TRBV19 and TRBJ2-7; 7 bases align to TRBD1. Germline CDR1 is LNHDA and CDR2 is SQIVND (reference sequence). After removal of 5 bases from V and 6 bases from J, the junction contained 10 bases not matched to a gene. The CDR3 extends over 14 amino acids. Here the CDR3 DNA reads TGTGCCAGTAGTCTCTCGGGGACAGCTGGCGAGCAGTACTTC. It specifies CASSLSGTAGEQYF.

This clone was observed at least ten times. This chain uses TRBV6-1 with TRBJ2-7; no definite D call. The CDR3 runs 15 residues. CDR1 MNHNS and CDR2 SASEGT come from the germline V gene. Deletions cut 6 bases from V and 2 bases from J, with 17 bases between. Here the CDR3 reads CASSRDPRQTYEQYF. The CDR3 coding sequence is TGTGCCAGCAGCAGAGACCCTAGGCAGACCTACGAGCAGTACTTC.

The genes are TRBV7-2 and TRBJ2-1; 9 bases map to TRBD2. Germline CDR1 and CDR2: SGHTA and FQGNSA. CDR3 length equals 15 residues. V shed 10 bases, J shed 3 bases, and the junction held 10 bases outside the gene matches. The CDR3 DNA follows: TGTGCCATCAGTCCTAGCGGGGACAGCTACAATGAGCAGTTCTTC. It encodes CAISPSGDSYNEQFF.

Concerning this clone itself: A much larger clone lies a single base off, so this may be a read error. Other DNA variants within this sample encode the same CDR3. The rearrangement uses TRBV5-6 and TRBJ2-5; TRBD2 matches 10 bases. The CDR3 is made up of 15 amino acids. The germline gives CDR1 SGHDT, CDR2 YYEEEE. CDR3 nucleotides: TGCGCCAGCAGCCAGGGACTAGCGACCCAAGAGACCCAGTACTTC. Translation: CASSQGLATQETQYF.

The table lists this clone with many counts. The chain uses TRBV20-1 and TRBJ1-5, with 9 bases matching TRBD1. There are 15 residues in the CDR3. Per the germline V gene, CDR1 is DFQATT and CDR2 is SNEGSKA (reference sequence). The ends lost 6 bases at V and 3 bases at J; junction bases unmatched: 9. In DNA form, the CDR3 reads TGCAGTGCCAGGCCGGGACAGGGCTCCAATCAGCCCCAGCATTTT. The encoded protein is CSARPGQGSNQPQHF.

In this sample, this clone turned up a few times. Its ends do not fully match the called genes, so a read error is possible. Additional DNA sequences in this sample encode the identical CDR3. V and J are TRBV9 and TRBJ2-6; 7 nucleotides agree with TRBD1. The germline V gene encodes CDR1 SGDLS and CDR2 YYNGEE. The CDR3 is 18 amino acids. Here the CDR3 DNA reads TGTGCCAGCAGCTCCCCTGTGGGACAGCCCTCTGGGGCCAACGTCTTGACTTTC. Translation: CASSSPVGQPSGANVLTF.

The V call is TRBV27, the J call TRBJ2-7, with 8 bases fitting TRBD1. CDR3 size: 15 residues. V gave up 7 bases and J gave up 2 bases; unmatched junction bases: 10. The germline V gene has CDR1 MNHEY and CDR2 SMNVEV (reference sequence). CDR3 in amino acids: CASIRGQVPTYEQYF. The CDR3 DNA sequence: TGTGCCAGCATTCGGGGACAGGTACCAACCTACGAGCAGTACTTC.

With regard to this clone: A much larger clone lies one base from this, so it may be a read error. CDR3 in amino acids: CATFFVVIYSNQPQHF. CDR3 sequence (DNA): TGTGCCACCTTCTTCGTGGTAATTTATAGCAATCAGCCCCAGCATTTT. The chain uses TRBV6-1 and TRBJ1-5; D unclear. The V end lost 10 bases, the J end lost 0 bases, and 19 bases lay between the germline ends. Germline-derived CDR1 and CDR2 are MNHNS and SASEGT. The CDR3 runs 16 residues.

This clone was counted ten times or more. The chain has TRBV30 and TRBJ2-5; D is perhaps TRBD2 (5 bases). Germline CDR1 reads GTSNPN; CDR2 reads SVGIG (reference sequence). Trimming pared 0 bases from V and 9 bases from J, leaving 17 bases between. This CDR3 comprises 14 residues. In DNA form, the CDR3 reads TGTGCCTGGAGTGTAGAGAGTGCGGGCGTGGCCCAGTACTTC. Translation gives CAWSVESAGVAQYF.

This clone was seen repeatedly, ten times or more. Just one base apart from a much larger clone, this may be a read error. The chain combines TRBV28 with TRBJ1-6; 8 nucleotides match TRBD1. The CDR3 extends over 16 amino acids. Germline V CDR1 and CDR2: MDHEN, SYDVKM. V dropped 7 bases and J dropped 7; count of bases not matched to a gene: 12. The CDR3 nucleotides read TGTGCCAGCACCTTACGGTTCGACAGGGGAAATTCACCCCTCCACTTT. Protein sequence: CASTLRFDRGNSPLHF.

This sequence joins TRBV19 and TRBJ2-3, with D unclear. V shed 6 bases and J shed 1 base, with 8 bases lying between them. This CDR3 spans 13 amino acids. Germline CDR1 reads LNHDA; CDR2 reads SQIVND (reference sequence). The CDR3 nucleotides are TGTGCCAGTAGAGTCGACGGCACAGATACGCAGTATTTT. Translated, it gives CASRVDGTDTQYF.

V gene TRBV11-2 combines with J gene TRBJ2-7; D perhaps matches TRBD1 (5 bases). The CDR3 is 14 residues long. Germline CDR1 is SGHAT and CDR2 is FQNNGV. The germline V and J ends were trimmed by 2 bases and 3 bases, with 11 bases remaining between them. The CDR3 coding sequence is TGTGCCAGCAGCTTACCCAGGGTAGGCTACGAGCAGTACTTC. Residues: CASSLPRVGYEQYF.

Ten or more counts support this clone. The rearrangement joins TRBV5-1 to TRBJ2-7, with D perhaps given as TRBD1 or TRBD2 (5 bases each). The CDR3 sequence is 15 residues long. Trimming stripped 3 bases from V and 2 bases from J, with 15 bases between. CDR1 is SGHRS and CDR2 is YFSETQ in the germline V gene. Written as DNA, the CDR3 is TGCGCCAGCAGCTCCCTCGGGGCGGCCGCCTACGAGCAGTACTTC. Its translation: CASSSLGAAAYEQYF.

This clone was seen a few times. This may arise from a read error, as a much more abundant clone is one base away. Other DNA sequences in this specimen translate into the identical CDR3. The CDR3 DNA is TGTGCCAGCAGTTCTCCGGGACTAGGAATAGATACGCAGTACTTT. Its translation is CASSSPGLGIDTQYF. The V and J genes are TRBV27 and TRBJ2-3; 8 bases are shared with TRBD2. Germline V lookup: CDR1 MNHEY, CDR2 SMNVEV (reference sequence). The CDR3 contains 15 residues.

This clone showed up many times. The same CDR3 arises from other DNA sequences in this sample as well. The chain joins TRBV20-1 to TRBJ2-7, with 7 bases aligning to TRBD2. With 2 bases clipped from V and 7 bases from J, the junction kept 2 bases outside the gene matches. Germline CDR1 and CDR2: DFQATT and SNEGSKA (reference sequence). The CDR3 runs to 11 residues. DNA of the CDR3: TGCAGTGCTAGAATGGGAGGGGAGCAGTACTTC. Residues: CSARMGGEQYF.

This clone was detected many times. The rearrangement uses TRBV11-1 and TRBJ2-3; 8 bases fit TRBD1. The junction had 9 bases not matched to a gene; V was cut back by 2 bases and J by 11 bases. This CDR3 is 14 amino acids long. Germline CDR1 SGHAT, CDR2 FQDESV (reference sequence). Here the CDR3 reads CASSLWQGARMQYF. As DNA, the CDR3 is TGTGCCAGCAGCTTATGGCAGGGGGCGCGAATGCAGTATTTT. Looking up the rest from reference TRBV11-1 and TRBJ2-3 gives the full variable domain: EAEVAQSPRYKITEKSQAVAFWCDPISGHATLYWYRQILGQGPELLVQFQDESVVDDSQLPKDRFSAERLKGVDSTLKIQPAELGDSAMYLCASSLWQGARMQYFGPGTRLTVL.

Ten or more counts support this clone. The rearrangement uses TRBV6-4 and TRBJ1-4; D ambiguous. This CDR3 contains 14 residues. Trimming took off 2 bases at V and 10 bases at J, with 14 bases between the two ends. Germline V gene data show CDR1 as MRHNA and CDR2 as SNTAGT. The CDR3 nucleotides read TGTGCCAGCAGTGACACGTCAGAGAGCGCAAAACTGTTTTTT. Its protein is CASSDTSESAKLFF.

A note on this clone: A much larger clone differs by one base, so this may be a read error. This chain uses TRBV19 with TRBJ1-3; no firm D call. V was cut by 5 bases and J by 6 bases, with 8 bases left in between. Germline CDR1 is LNHDA and CDR2 is SQIVND (reference sequence). The CDR3 is made up of 12 amino acids. The CDR3 spells CASSATINTIYF. CDR3 coding DNA: TGTGCCAGTAGTGCGACCATAAACACCATATATTTT.

This clone was recorded at least ten times. This rearrangement joins TRBV12-3 or TRBV12-4 to TRBJ2-7, with TRBD1 matching over 8 bases. Germline trimming cut 6 bases from V and 1 base from J; bases unmatched to any gene: 8. CDR3 length: 15 residues. CDR3 region: CASSRDRGRSYEQYF. CDR3 coding DNA: TGTGCCAGCAGCCGTGACAGGGGTCGTTCCTACGAGCAGTACTTC.

This clone was detected ten times or more. The genes are TRBV9 and TRBJ1-1; D call uncertain. The length of the CDR3 is 14 residues. Trimming left V 4 bases short and J 1 base short, with 11 bases between. Germline values: CDR1 SGDLS, CDR2 YYNGEE. CDR3 protein: CASSQSGSNTEAFF. The CDR3 DNA sequence: TGTGCCAGCAGCCAGTCGGGTTCGAACACTGAAGCTTTCTTT.

This clone was seen many times. The chain combines TRBV5-6 with TRBJ2-2; 8 nucleotides align to TRBD1. Trimming at V came to 4 bases and at J to 7 bases, leaving 9 bases not matched to a gene. Germline-derived CDR1 and CDR2 are SGHDT and YYEEEE. The CDR3 has 15 residues. CDR3 nucleotides: TGTGCCAGCAGCCTAGGACAGGGAAGTAACGGGGAGCTGTTTTTT. Amino acid sequence: CASSLGQGSNGELFF.

There are many counts of this clone. The J gene is TRBJ2-1, the V gene TRBV9; TRBD2 is a possible D gene (6 bases). V dropped 4 bases and J dropped 1 base, with 15 bases sitting between them. This CDR3 is built from 16 residues. The germline V gene has CDR1 SGDLS and CDR2 YYNGEE. This CDR3 reads CASSPGISGSYNEQFF. The CDR3 DNA reads as TGTGCCAGCAGCCCAGGGATTAGCGGTTCCTACAATGAGCAGTTCTTC.

This clone was picked up many times. This chain uses TRBV28 with TRBJ2-2, with 16 bases fitting TRBD2. Germline V gene data show CDR1 as MDHEN and CDR2 as SYDVKM. CDR3 size: 20 residues. With 6 bases clipped from V and 3 bases from J, the junction kept 13 bases outside the gene matches. CDR3 sequence: CASRPSPGTSGGAYTGELFF. The CDR3 region has the DNA TGTGCCAGCAGGCCCAGCCCCGGGACTAGCGGGGGGGCGTACACCGGGGAGCTGTTTTTT.

This clone appeared many times. V usage is TRBV18 and J usage is TRBJ2-1; 9 bases map to TRBD1. Germline CDR1 KGHSH, CDR2 LQKENI. J was trimmed by 4 bases and V by 4 bases; bases with no gene match: 2. CDR3 length: 14 residues. The chain's CDR3 is CASSLGQGYNEQFF. The DNA of the CDR3 is TGTGCCAGCTCACTAGGACAGGGGTACAATGAGCAGTTCTTC.

This clone was recorded many times. This chain links TRBV6-1 with TRBJ1-1; D is unclear. Germline-derived CDR1 and CDR2 are MNHNS and SASEGT. The V end was cut by 7 bases, the J end by 0 bases, with 6 bases between. This CDR3 spans 12 amino acids. CDR3: CASILLNTEAFF. The DNA for the CDR3 is TGTGCCAGCATACTGCTGAACACTGAAGCTTTCTTT.

This clone was counted at least ten times. The genes are TRBV25-1 and TRBJ1-4; TRBD1 agrees at 7 bases. The length of the CDR3 is 15 residues. The trim removed 2 bases at V and 2 bases at J, leaving 2 bases unmatched. CDR1 and CDR2 from the germline V gene are MGHDK and SYGVNS. CDR3 sequence: CASSETGDTNEKLFF. CDR3 DNA: TGTGCCAGCAGTGAAACAGGGGACACTAATGAAAAACTGTTTTTT.

This clone was recorded many times. The J gene is TRBJ2-3, the V gene TRBV7-3; TRBD2 matches 11 bases. The germline CDR1 and CDR2 sequences are SGHTA and FQGTGA. V was pared by 5 bases and J by 6 bases, with 1 base of the junction left unmatched. The CDR3 consists of 13 residues. The CDR3 sequence is CASSLAGGDTQYF. Written as DNA, the CDR3 is TGTGCCAGCAGCCTAGCGGGGGGTGATACGCAGTATTTT.